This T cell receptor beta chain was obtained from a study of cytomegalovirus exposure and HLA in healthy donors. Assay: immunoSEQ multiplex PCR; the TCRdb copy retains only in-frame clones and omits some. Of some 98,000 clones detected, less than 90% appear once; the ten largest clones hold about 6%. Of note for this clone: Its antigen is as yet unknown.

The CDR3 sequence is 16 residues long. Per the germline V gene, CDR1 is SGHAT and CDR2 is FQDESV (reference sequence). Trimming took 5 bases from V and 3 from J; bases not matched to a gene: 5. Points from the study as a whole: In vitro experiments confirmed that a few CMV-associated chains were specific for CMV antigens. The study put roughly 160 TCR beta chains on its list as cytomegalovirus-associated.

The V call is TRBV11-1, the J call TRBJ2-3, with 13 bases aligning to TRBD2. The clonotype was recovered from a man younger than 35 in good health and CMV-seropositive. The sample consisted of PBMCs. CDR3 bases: TGTGCCAGCAGCCGGAGACTAGCGGGAGGAACAGATACGCAGTATTTT. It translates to CASSRRLAGGTDTQYF.